Listed here are 21 T cell receptor beta chains from one sample, sequenced in a study of OX40 agonist ivuxolimab in advanced cancers. Libraries were prepared by immunoSEQ multiplex PCR; TCRdb keeps only in-frame clonotypes and omits some of them. The sample includes some 40,000 clones, about 82% seen only once; the top ten take about 35%. This sample comprised CD4+ or CD8+ T cells sorted from blood, obtained in a trial of the OX40 agonist ivuxolimab. The receptors come from an adult with an advanced solid tumor such as melanoma, head and neck, liver or kidney cancer.

This clone appeared a few times. V usage is TRBV29-1 and J usage is TRBJ1-1; D remains ambiguous. Deletions cut 3 bases from V and 5 bases from J, with 7 bases between. Per the germline V gene, CDR1 is SQVTM and CDR2 is ANQGSEA. This CDR3 contains 11 residues. The CDR3 bases are TGCAGCGTTGATCGGGGAACTGAAGCTTTCTTT. Its protein is CSVDRGTEAFF.

V is TRBV5-1 and J is TRBJ2-1; D is ambiguous. This CDR3 is built from 13 residues. The germline V gene encodes CDR1 SGHRS and CDR2 YFSETQ. V lost 4 bases and J lost 7, with 12 bases in between. CDR3 DNA: TGCGCCAGCAGCCCTGGAGTGGGGAATGAGCAGTTCTTC. Its translation: CASSPGVGNEQFF.

The V gene is TRBV10-3, the J gene TRBJ1-1, with 7 bases identical to TRBD1. This CDR3 has 12 residues. The germline V gene encodes CDR1 ENHRY and CDR2 SYGVKD. V trimming: 9 bases; J trimming: 3 bases; junction bases outside the gene matches: 4. The chain's CDR3 is CAMRDRDTEAFF. CDR3 sequence (DNA): TGTGCCATGAGAGACAGGGACACTGAAGCTTTCTTT.

The chain joins TRBV5-1 to TRBJ2-1, with 10 bases lining up with TRBD2. This CDR3 region has 14 residues. Germline trimming cut 0 bases from V and 10 bases from J; bases unmatched to any gene: 4. Germline V gene sequence: CDR1 SGHRS, CDR2 YFSETQ. Here the CDR3 reads CASSLVELAGEQFF. As DNA, the CDR3 is TGCGCCAGCAGCTTGGTGGAACTAGCGGGAGAGCAGTTCTTC.

The V gene is TRBV5-1, the J gene TRBJ2-2; no clear D gene. CDR1 and CDR2 from the germline V gene are SGHRS and YFSETQ. This CDR3 spans 14 amino acids. Trimming took 5 bases from V and 0 from J, leaving 8 bases between them. The CDR3 sequence: CASRGSANTGELFF. In DNA form, the CDR3 reads TGCGCCAGCAGAGGATCTGCGAACACCGGGGAGCTGTTTTTT.

This chain uses TRBV19 with TRBJ2-1; TRBD1 or TRBD2 may be the D gene (7 bases each). Germline lookup yields CDR1 LNHDA and CDR2 SQIVND (reference sequence). CDR3 size: 15 residues. The germline V and J ends were trimmed by 6 bases and 5 bases, with 17 bases remaining between them. CDR3 bases: TGTGCCAGTAGCCCCAGGGGGGGGCATAACAATGAGCAGTTCTTC. Translation: CASSPRGGHNNEQFF. The full variable domain, in which reference TRBV19 and TRBJ2-1 provide the parts outside the CDR3, is DGGITQSPKYLFRKEGQNVTLSCEQNLNHDAMYWYRQDPGQGLRLIYYSQIVNDFQKGDIAEGYSVSREKKESFPLTVTSAQKNPTAFYLCASSPRGGHNNEQFFGPGTRLTVL.

The rearrangement links TRBV6-1 to TRBJ2-7; 10 positions match TRBD1. The germline V gene has CDR1 MNHNS and CDR2 SASEGT. The CDR3 extends over 14 amino acids. After removal of 6 bases from V and 3 bases from J, the junction contained 5 bases not matched to a gene. CDR3 nucleotide sequence: TGTGCCAGCAGAGGACAGGGGGTGAGCTACGAGCAGTACTTC. Encoded protein: CASRGQGVSYEQYF.

The CDR3 DNA follows: TGTGCCAGCAGTTACTGGACAGGGGGGGTGGAGACCCAGTACTTC. Translating it yields CASSYWTGGVETQYF. The chain employs TRBV6-5 and TRBJ2-5; 10 bases align to TRBD1. The CDR3 loop spans 15 amino acids. The germline V gene has CDR1 MNHEY and CDR2 SVGAGI. Trimming removed 1 base from V and 5 bases from J; junction bases left unmatched: 4.

V is TRBV6-1 and J is TRBJ2-1; 7 nucleotides align to TRBD2. CDR1 is MNHNS and CDR2 is SASEGT in the germline V gene. The CDR3 runs to 12 residues. With V trimmed by 11 bases and J by 6 bases, 7 bases remained unmatched. The CDR3 DNA follows: TGTGCCTGCCTAGCGGACGTCAATGAGCAGTTCTTC. It specifies CACLADVNEQFF.

This chain connects TRBV4-1 to TRBJ2-7, with D tentatively TRBD1 or TRBD2 (7 bases each). CDR3 length: 15 amino acids. Germline V lookup: CDR1 MGHRA, CDR2 YSYEKL. The germline V and J ends were trimmed by 4 bases and 2 bases, with 15 bases remaining between them. DNA for the CDR3: TGCGCCAGCAGCCCCGGGGGAGGGGGCCCCTACGAGCAGTACTTC. Its protein is CASSPGGGGPYEQYF.

The V call is TRBV10-3, the J call TRBJ1-5; D gene ambiguous. Trimming took 4 bases from V and 3 from J, leaving 16 bases between them. Germline V gene sequence: CDR1 ENHRY, CDR2 SYGVKD. The CDR3 covers 16 residues. CDR3 nucleotides: TGTGCCATCAGTGGGACCTTAAGCCCCCACAATCAGCCCCAGCATTTT. This translates into CAISGTLSPHNQPQHF.

V gene TRBV21-1 combines with J gene TRBJ2-7. TRBV21-1 is designated a pseudogene. The CDR3 totals 14 residues. The CDR3 loop reads CASSGEGKPYEQYF. CDR3 DNA: TGTGCCAGCAGCGGTGAAGGGAAACCCTACGAGCAGTACTTC.

The V call is TRBV10-1, the J call TRBJ2-7, with D tentatively TRBD1 or TRBD2 (5 bases each). The germline CDR1 and CDR2 sequences are WNHNN and SYGVQD (reference sequence). The V end lost 2 bases, the J end lost 5 bases, and 10 bases lay between the germline ends. CDR3 size: 13 residues. The CDR3 loop is CASSEAGRDEQYF. In DNA, the CDR3 is TGCGCCAGCAGTGAGGCAGGGAGAGACGAGCAGTACTTC.

DNA for the CDR3: TGTGCCAGCAGGCAAACAGGGCGTGAGACCCAGTACTTC. Translating it yields CASRQTGRETQYF. The chain recombines TRBV11-2 with TRBJ2-5; possible D gene TRBD1, 6 bases. Trimming shortened V by 6 bases and J by 5 bases, and 13 bases separated the two germline ends. CDR1 and CDR2 from the germline V gene are SGHAT and FQNNGV. The CDR3 covers 13 residues.

This clone is labeled as medium-sized. The V gene is TRBV14, the J gene TRBJ2-1; 14 nucleotides agree with TRBD2. The CDR3 consists of 17 residues. The germline V gene encodes CDR1 SGHDN and CDR2 FVKESK. V lost 0 bases, J lost 7 bases, and 5 bases stayed unmatched. CDR3 protein: CASSQDIRLAGGNEQFF. DNA for the CDR3: TGTGCCAGCAGCCAAGATATCAGACTAGCGGGAGGGAATGAGCAGTTCTTC.

The rearrangement joins TRBV30 to TRBJ2-5; the match to TRBD1 covers 8 bases. With 2 bases clipped from V and 2 bases from J, the junction kept 7 bases outside the gene matches. Germline V gene lookup returns CDR1 GTSNPN and CDR2 SVGIG (reference sequence). This CDR3 is built from 15 residues. The CDR3 is CAWSSQGQEQETQYF. The CDR3 DNA is TGTGCCTGGAGTTCACAGGGACAGGAGCAAGAGACCCAGTACTTC.

The V call is TRBV7-9, the J call TRBJ2-7; 8 nucleotides align to TRBD1. V lost 0 bases, J lost 7 bases, and 11 bases stayed unmatched. The CDR3 is 16 residues long. Germline CDR1 and CDR2: SEHNR and FQNEAQ (reference sequence). The CDR3 loop is CASSLARTGPPWEQYF. CDR3 in DNA: TGTGCCAGCAGCTTAGCTAGGACAGGGCCCCCATGGGAGCAGTACTTC.

This chain links TRBV5-1 with TRBJ2-1; 10 bases are shared with TRBD2. The CDR3 contains 14 residues. CDR1 is SGHRS and CDR2 is YFSETQ in the germline V gene. The J segment lost 9 bases and the V segment lost 3 bases, leaving 6 bases of the junction unmatched. This chain's CDR3 is CASSSLGTSAEQFF. The CDR3 DNA reads as TGCGCCAGCAGCTCCCTGGGGACTAGCGCTGAGCAGTTCTTC.

The table lists this clone with a count of one. V gene TRBV7-2 combines with J gene TRBJ2-7; D gene ambiguous. Germline CDR1 reads SGHTA; CDR2 reads FQGNSA. This CDR3 is 15 amino acids long. V was clipped by 2 bases and J by 2 bases, with 13 bases between them. In DNA, the CDR3 is TGTGCCAGCAGCTTATCTTTAACTTATCCCTACGAGCAGTACTTC. As protein: CASSLSLTYPYEQYF.

The gene calls are TRBV29-1 and TRBJ2-6; D gene unclear. The V end was cut by 5 bases, the J end by 4 bases, with 12 bases between. In germline, CDR1 is SQVTM, CDR2 ANQGSEA. This CDR3 is built from 14 residues. The CDR3 loop reads CSVIMGSGANVLTF. In nucleotides, the CDR3 is TGCAGCGTTATAATGGGTTCAGGGGCCAACGTCCTGACTTTC.

J is TRBJ2-2 and V is TRBV14; D is possibly TRBD1 (5 bases). Germline V gene sequence: CDR1 SGHDN, CDR2 FVKESK. The CDR3 length is 15 residues. V gave up 1 base and J gave up 3 bases, with 9 bases separating them. Here the CDR3 reads CASSQGQLDTGELFF. As DNA, the CDR3 is TGTGCCAGCAGCCAAGGACAGTTAGACACCGGGGAGCTGTTTTTT. The whole variable domain, filled in from reference TRBV14 and TRBJ2-2, reads EAGVTQFPSHSVIEKGQTVTLRCDPISGHDNLYWYRRVMGKEIKFLLHFVKESKQDESGMPNNRFLAERTGGTYSTLKVQPAELEDSGVYFCASSQGQLDTGELFFGEGSRLTVL.